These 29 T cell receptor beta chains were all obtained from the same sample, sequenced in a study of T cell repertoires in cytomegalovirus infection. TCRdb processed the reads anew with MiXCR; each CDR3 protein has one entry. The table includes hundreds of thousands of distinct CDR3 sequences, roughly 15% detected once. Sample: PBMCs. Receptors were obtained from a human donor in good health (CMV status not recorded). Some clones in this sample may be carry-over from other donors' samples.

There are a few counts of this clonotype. The CDR3 bases are TGCGCCAGCAGTCTTAAGATCCTCGAATCAACGGAGCTGTTTTTT. Encoded protein: CASSLKILESTELFF. The chain couples TRBV4-3 to TRBJ2-2, with D hard to call. V was pared by 6 bases and J by 10 bases, with 21 bases between. Germline CDR1 is LGHNA and CDR2 is YSLEER. The CDR3 length is 15 residues.

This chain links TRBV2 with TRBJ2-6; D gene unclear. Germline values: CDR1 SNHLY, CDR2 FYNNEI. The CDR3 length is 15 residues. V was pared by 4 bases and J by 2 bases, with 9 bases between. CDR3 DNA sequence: TGTGCCAGCAGTGCGCAGCTCCCTGGGGCCAACGTCCTGACTTTC. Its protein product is CASSAQLPGANVLTF.

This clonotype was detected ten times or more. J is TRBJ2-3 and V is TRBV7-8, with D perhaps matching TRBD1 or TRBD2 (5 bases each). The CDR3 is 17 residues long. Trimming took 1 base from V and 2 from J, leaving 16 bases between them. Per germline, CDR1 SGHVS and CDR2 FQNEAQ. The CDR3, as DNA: TGTGCCAGCAGCTTAGGTCTTATGAGGGGTATCACAGATACGCAGTATTTT. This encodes CASSLGLMRGITDTQYF. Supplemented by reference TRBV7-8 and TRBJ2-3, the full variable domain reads GAGVSQSPRYKVAKRGQDVALRCDPISGHVSLFWYQQALGQGPEFLTYFQNEAQLDKSGLPSDRFFAERPEGSVSTLKIQRTQQEDSAVYLCASSLGLMRGITDTQYFGPGTRLTVL.

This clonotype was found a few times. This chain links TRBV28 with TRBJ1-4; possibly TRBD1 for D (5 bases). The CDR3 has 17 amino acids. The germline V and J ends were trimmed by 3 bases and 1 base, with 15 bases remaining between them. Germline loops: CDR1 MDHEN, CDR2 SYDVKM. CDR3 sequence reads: CASSFWGSSGTNEKLFF. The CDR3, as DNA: TGTGCCAGCAGTTTTTGGGGGTCGAGTGGAACTAATGAAAAACTGTTTTTT. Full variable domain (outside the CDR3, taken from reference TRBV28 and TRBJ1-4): DVKVTQSSRYLVKRTGEKVFLECVQDMDHENMFWYRQDPGLGLRLIYFSYDVKMKEKGDIPEGYSVSREKKERFSLILESASTNQTSMYLCASSFWGSSGTNEKLFFGSGTQLSVL.

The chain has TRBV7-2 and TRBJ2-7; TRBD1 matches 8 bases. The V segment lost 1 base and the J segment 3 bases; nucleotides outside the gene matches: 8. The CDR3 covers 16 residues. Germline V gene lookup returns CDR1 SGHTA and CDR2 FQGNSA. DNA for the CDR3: TGTGCCAGCAGCTTAGTAGGCGGTACAGGGGGCTACGAGCAGTACTTC. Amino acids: CASSLVGGTGGYEQYF.

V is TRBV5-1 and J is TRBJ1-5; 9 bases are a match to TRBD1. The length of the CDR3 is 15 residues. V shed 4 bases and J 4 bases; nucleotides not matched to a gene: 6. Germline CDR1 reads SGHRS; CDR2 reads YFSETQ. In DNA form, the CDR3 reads TGCGCCAGCAGCCTGATGGGACAGGGTAATCAGCCCCAGCATTTT. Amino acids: CASSLMGQGNQPQHF.

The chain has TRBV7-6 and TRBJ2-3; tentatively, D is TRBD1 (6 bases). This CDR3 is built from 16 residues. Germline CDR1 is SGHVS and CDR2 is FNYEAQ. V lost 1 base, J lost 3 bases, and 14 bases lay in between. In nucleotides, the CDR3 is TGTGCCAGCAGCTTAGGCCCAGGGGTAGTGACAGATACGCAGTATTTT. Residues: CASSLGPGVVTDTQYF.

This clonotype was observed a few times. CDR3 amino acids: CASSQDPAGSRRTGELFF. The CDR3 region has the DNA TGTGCCAGCAGCCAAGATCCGGCGGGGAGCCGAAGGACCGGGGAGCTGTTTTTT. The V gene is TRBV14, the J gene TRBJ2-2; tentative D call: TRBD2 (6 bases). Germline CDR1 reads SGHDN; CDR2 reads FVKESK. The V end was cut by 0 bases, the J end by 5 bases, with 19 bases between. This CDR3 region has 18 residues.

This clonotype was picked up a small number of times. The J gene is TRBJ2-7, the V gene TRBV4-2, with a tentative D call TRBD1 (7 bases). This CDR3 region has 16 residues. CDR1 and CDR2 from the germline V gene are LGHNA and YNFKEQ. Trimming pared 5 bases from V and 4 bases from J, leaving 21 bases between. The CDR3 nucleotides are TGTGCCAGCAGCGCCAGACAGGGCGCGGGGACTTACGAGCAGTACTTC. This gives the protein CASSARQGAGTYEQYF.

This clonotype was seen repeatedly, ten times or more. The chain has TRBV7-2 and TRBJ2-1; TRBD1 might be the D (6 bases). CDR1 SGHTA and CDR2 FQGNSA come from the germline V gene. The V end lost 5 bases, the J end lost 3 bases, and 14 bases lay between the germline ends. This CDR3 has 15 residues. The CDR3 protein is CASSAAGVLYNEQFF. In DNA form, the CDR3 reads TGTGCCAGCAGCGCCGCAGGGGTCCTCTACAATGAGCAGTTCTTC.

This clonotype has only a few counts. CDR3 in amino acids: CASSLGDRNTGELFF. Written as DNA, the CDR3 is TGTGCCAGCAGCTTAGGGGACAGAAACACCGGGGAGCTGTTTTTT. The chain recombines TRBV7-2 with TRBJ2-2, with 7 bases fitting TRBD1. Looked up from germline, CDR1 is SGHTA and CDR2 is FQGNSA. V shed 1 base and J 2 bases; nucleotides not matched to a gene: 1. The CDR3 runs to 15 residues. Together with reference TRBV7-2 and TRBJ2-2, the CDR3 gives the full variable domain: GAGVSQSPSNKVTEKGKDVELRCDPISGHTALYWYRQSLGQGLEFLIYFQGNSAPDKSGLPSDRFSAERTGGSVSTLTIQRTQQEDSAVYLCASSLGDRNTGELFFGEGSRLTVL.

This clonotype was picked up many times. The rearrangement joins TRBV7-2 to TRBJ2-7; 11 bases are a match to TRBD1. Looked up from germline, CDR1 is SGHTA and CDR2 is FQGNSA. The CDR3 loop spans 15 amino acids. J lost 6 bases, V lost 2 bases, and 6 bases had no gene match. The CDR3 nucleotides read TGTGCCAGCAGCTTAACCGGACAGGGGGCATCCGAGCAGTACTTC. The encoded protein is CASSLTGQGASEQYF. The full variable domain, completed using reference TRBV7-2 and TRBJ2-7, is GAGVSQSPSNKVTEKGKDVELRCDPISGHTALYWYRQSLGQGLEFLIYFQGNSAPDKSGLPSDRFSAERTGGSVSTLTIQRTQQEDSAVYLCASSLTGQGASEQYFGPGTRLTVT.

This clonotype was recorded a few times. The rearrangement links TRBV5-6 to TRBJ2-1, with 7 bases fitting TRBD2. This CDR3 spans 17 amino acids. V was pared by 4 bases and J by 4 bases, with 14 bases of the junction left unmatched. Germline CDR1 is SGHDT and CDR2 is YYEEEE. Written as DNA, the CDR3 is TGTGCCAGCAGCCCCGGCGGGGGAAGCGGGGCTTACAATGAGCAGTTCTTC. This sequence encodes CASSPGGGSGAYNEQFF.

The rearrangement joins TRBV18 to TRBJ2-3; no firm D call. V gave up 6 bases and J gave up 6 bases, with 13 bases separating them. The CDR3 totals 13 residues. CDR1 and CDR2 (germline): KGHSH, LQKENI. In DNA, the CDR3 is TGTGCCAGCTCCCCCGACCTGGGCGATACGCAGTATTTT. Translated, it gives CASSPDLGDTQYF.

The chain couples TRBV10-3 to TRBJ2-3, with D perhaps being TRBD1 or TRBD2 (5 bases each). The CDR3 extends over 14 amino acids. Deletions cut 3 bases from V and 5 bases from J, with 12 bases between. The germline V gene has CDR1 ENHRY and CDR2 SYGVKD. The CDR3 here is CAISDAGSRDTQYF. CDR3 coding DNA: TGTGCCATCAGTGATGCAGGGAGTAGAGATACGCAGTATTTT.

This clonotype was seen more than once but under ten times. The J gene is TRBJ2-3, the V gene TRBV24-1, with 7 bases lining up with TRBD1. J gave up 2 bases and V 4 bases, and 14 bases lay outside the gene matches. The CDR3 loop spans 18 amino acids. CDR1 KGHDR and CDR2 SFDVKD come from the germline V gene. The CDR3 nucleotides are TGTGCCACCAGTGACCCGTCGACAGGGCCAATTTTCACAGATACGCAGTATTTT. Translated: CATSDPSTGPIFTDTQYF.

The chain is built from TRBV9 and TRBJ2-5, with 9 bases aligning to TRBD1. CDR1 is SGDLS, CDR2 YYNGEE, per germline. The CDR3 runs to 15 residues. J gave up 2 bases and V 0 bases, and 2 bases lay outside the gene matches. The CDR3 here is CASSVGGTGQETQYF. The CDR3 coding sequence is TGTGCCAGCAGCGTAGGGGGGACAGGGCAAGAGACCCAGTACTTC.

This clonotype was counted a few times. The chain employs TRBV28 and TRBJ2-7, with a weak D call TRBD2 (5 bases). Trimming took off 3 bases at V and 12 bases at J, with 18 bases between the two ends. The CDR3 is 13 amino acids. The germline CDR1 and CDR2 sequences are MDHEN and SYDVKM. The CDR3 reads CASSFQAEGRTYF. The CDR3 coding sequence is TGTGCCAGCAGTTTCCAGGCAGAGGGTAGGACGTACTTC.

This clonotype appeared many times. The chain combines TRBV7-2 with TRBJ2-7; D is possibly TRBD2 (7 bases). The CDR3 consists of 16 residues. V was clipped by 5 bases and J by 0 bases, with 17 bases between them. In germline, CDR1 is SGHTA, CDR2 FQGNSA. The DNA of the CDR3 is TGTGCCAGCAGCCGGGGAGGGACACCGAGCTCCTACGAGCAGTACTTC. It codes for CASSRGGTPSSYEQYF.

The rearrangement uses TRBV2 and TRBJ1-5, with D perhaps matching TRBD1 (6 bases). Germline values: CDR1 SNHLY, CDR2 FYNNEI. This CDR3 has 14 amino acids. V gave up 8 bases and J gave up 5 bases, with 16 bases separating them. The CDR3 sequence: CASGVRGLHQPQHF. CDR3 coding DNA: TGTGCCAGCGGGGTTCGGGGGCTCCATCAGCCCCAGCATTTT.

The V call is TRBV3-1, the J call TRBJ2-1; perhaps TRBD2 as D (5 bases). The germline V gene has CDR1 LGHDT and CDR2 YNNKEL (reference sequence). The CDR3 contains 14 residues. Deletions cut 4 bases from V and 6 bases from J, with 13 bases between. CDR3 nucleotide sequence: TGTGCCAGCAGCCCCCCCAGCGGAGCCAATGAGCAGTTCTTC. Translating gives CASSPPSGANEQFF.

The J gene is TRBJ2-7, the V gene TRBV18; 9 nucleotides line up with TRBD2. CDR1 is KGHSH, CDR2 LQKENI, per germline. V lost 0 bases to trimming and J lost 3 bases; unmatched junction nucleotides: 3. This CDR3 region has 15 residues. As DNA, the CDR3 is TGTGCCAGCTCACCACCAGGACTAGCGCTCTACGAGCAGTACTTC. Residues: CASSPPGLALYEQYF.

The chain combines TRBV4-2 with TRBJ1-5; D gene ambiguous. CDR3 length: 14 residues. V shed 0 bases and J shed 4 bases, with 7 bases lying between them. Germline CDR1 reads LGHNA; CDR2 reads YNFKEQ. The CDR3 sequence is CASSQDVKNQPQHF. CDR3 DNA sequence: TGTGCCAGCAGCCAAGATGTCAAGAATCAGCCCCAGCATTTT.

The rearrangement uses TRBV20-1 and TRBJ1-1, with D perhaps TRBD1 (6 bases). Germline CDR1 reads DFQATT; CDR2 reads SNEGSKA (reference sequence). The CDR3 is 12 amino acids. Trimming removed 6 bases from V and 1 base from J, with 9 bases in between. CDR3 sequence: CSAWDTNTEAFF. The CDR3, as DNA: TGCAGTGCCTGGGACACGAACACTGAAGCTTTCTTT.

This chain's CDR3 is CASSELGTRSHTQYF. Here the CDR3 DNA reads TGTGCCAGCAGTGAATTAGGGACTAGGTCTCATACGCAGTATTTT. The V call is TRBV2, the J call TRBJ2-3; 8 bases match TRBD2. Germline-derived CDR1 and CDR2 are SNHLY and FYNNEI. Losses at the gene ends were 2 bases for V and 7 bases for J; bases not matched to a gene: 8. The CDR3 has 15 residues.

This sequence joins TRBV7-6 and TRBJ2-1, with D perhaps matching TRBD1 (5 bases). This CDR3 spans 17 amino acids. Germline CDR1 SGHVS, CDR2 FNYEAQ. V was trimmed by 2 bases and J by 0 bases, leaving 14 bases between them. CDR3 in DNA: TGTGCCAGCAGCTTATGGCCTAAAGGGGACTCCTACAATGAGCAGTTCTTC. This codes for CASSLWPKGDSYNEQFF.

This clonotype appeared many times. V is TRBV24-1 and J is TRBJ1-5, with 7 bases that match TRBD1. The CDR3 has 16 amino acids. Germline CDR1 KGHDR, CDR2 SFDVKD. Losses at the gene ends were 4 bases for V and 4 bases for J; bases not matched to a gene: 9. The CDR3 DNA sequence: TGTGCCACCAGTGACTCGACAGGGTTTCAGAATCAGCCCCAGCATTTT. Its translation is CATSDSTGFQNQPQHF.

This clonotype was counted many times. The DNA for the CDR3 is TGTGCCATCAGTGAGAACAGCGACACTGAAGCTTTCTTT. Translated: CAISENSDTEAFF. The rearrangement links TRBV10-3 to TRBJ1-1; D gene unclear. Trimming stripped 2 bases from V and 3 bases from J, with 7 bases between. Germline CDR1 is ENHRY and CDR2 is SYGVKD. The length of the CDR3 is 13 residues.

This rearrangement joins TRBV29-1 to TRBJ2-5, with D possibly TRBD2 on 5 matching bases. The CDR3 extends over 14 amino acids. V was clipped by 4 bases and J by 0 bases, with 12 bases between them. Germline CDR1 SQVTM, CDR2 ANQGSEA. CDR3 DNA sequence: TGCAGCGTTGTGAGGACTCTGTACCAAGAGACCCAGTACTTC. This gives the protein CSVVRTLYQETQYF.